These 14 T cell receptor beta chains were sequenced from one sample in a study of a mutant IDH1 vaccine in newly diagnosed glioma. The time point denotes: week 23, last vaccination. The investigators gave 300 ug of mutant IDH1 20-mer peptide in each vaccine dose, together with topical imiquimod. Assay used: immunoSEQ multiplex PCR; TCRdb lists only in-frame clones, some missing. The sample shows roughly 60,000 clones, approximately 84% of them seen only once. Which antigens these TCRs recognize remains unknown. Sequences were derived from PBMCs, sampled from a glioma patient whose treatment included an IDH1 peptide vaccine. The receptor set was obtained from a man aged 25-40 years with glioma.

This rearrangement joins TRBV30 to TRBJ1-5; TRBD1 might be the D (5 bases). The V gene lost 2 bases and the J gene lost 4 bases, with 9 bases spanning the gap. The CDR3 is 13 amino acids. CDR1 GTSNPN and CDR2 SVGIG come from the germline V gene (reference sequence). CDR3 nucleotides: TGTGCCTGGAGTCCGCAGGGAAATCAGCCCCAGCATTTT. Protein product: CAWSPQGNQPQHF.

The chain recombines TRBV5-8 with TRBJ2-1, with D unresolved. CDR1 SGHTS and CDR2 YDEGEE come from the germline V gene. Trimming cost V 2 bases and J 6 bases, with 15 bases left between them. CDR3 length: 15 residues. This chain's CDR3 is CASSFSGLQLNEQFF. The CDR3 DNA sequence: TGTGCCAGCAGCTTCTCCGGCCTTCAACTCAATGAGCAGTTCTTC.

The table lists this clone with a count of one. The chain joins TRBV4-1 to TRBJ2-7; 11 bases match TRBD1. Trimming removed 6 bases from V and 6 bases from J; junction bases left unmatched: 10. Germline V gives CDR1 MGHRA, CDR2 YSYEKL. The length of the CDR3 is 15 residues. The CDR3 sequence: CASSPPGTGGSEQYF. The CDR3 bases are TGCGCCAGCAGTCCTCCCGGGACAGGGGGTTCCGAGCAGTACTTC.

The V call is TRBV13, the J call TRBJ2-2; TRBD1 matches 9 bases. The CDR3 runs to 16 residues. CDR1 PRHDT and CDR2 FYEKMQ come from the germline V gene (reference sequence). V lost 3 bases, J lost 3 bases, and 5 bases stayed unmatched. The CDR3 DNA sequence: TGTGCCAGCAGCTTCACAGGGGGCGTGGACACCGGGGAGCTGTTTTTT. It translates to CASSFTGGVDTGELFF.

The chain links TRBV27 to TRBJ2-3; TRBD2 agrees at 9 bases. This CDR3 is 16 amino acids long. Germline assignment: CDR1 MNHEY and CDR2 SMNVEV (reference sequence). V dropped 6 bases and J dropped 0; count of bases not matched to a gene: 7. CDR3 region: CASSPLAGLSTDTQYF. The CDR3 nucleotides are TGTGCCAGCAGCCCTCTAGCGGGACTTAGCACAGATACGCAGTATTTT.

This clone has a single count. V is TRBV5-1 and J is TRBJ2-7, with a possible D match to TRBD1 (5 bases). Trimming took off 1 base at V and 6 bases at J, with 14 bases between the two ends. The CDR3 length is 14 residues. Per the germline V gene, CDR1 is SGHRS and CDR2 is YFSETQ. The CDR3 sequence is CASSLSRGIGEQYF. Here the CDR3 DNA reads TGCGCCAGCAGCTTGAGTAGGGGAATCGGCGAGCAGTACTTC.

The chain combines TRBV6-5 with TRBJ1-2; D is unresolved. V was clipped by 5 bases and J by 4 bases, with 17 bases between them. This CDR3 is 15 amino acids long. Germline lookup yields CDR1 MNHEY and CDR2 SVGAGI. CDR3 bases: TGTGCCAGCAGTACGCCGATTGCGGACGCCTATGGCTACACCTTC. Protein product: CASSTPIADAYGYTF.

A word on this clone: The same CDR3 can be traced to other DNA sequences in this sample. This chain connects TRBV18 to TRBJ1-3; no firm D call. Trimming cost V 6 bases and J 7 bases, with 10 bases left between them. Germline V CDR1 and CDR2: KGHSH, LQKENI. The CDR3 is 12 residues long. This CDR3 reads CASSPGGNTIYF. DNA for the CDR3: TGTGCCAGCTCTCCCGGCGGCAACACCATATATTTT.

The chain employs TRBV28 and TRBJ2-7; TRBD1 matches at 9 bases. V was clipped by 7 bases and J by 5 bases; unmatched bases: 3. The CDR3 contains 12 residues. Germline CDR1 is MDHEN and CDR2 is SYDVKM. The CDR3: CASKRDRDEQYF. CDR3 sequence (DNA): TGTGCCAGCAAAAGGGACAGGGACGAGCAGTACTTC.

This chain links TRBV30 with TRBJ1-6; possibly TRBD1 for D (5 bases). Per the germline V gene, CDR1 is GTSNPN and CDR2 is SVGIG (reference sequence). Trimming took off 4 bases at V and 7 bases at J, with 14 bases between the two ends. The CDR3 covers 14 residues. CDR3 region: CAWNQGGRNSPLHF. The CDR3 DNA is TGTGCCTGGAATCAGGGAGGGAGAAATTCACCCCTCCACTTT.

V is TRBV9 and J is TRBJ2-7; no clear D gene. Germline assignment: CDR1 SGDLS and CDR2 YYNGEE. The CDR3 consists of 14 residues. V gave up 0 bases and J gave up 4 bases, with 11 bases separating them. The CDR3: CASSVDPRVYEQYF. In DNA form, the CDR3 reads TGTGCCAGCAGCGTAGACCCCCGCGTTTACGAGCAGTACTTC.

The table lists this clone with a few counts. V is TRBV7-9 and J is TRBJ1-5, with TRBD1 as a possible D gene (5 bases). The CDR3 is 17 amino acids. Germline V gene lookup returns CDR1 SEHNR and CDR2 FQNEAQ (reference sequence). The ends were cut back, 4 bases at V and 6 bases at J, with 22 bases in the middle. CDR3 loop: CASSSSIREGLSQPQHF. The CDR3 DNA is TGTGCCAGCAGCTCATCTATCAGGGAGGGTTTGAGTCAGCCCCAGCATTTT.

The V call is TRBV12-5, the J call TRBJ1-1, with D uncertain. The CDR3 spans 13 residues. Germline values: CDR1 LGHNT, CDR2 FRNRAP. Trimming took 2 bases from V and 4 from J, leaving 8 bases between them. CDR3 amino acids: CASGLYSPTEAFF. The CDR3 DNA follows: TGTGCTAGTGGTTTGTACAGCCCCACTGAAGCTTTCTTT.

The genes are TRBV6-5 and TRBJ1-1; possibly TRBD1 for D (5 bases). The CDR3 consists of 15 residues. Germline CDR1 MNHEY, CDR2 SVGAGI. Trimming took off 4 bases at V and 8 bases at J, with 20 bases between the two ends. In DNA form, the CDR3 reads TGTGCCAGCAGTTCCCCCTCGGGGCCATCTGAGGAAGCTTTCTTT. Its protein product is CASSSPSGPSEEAFF.